A selection of T cell receptor beta chains follows, all from one sample in a study of T cells in Graves' hyperthyroidism and ophthalmopathy. TCRdb reprocessed the multiplex PCR reads with MiXCR, giving one entry per CDR3 protein. The profile shows about 250,000 distinct CDR3 sequences, roughly 22% of them singletons. Specimen: blood. The receptors here all came from a man aged 25 to 40 with Graves' ophthalmopathy. The CDR3 runs from the conserved cysteine through the conserved F or W. A D gene is named only where the DNA matches it firmly. Size values are once, few and many counts, or a class for expanded clones, and some rows have none.

many,TRBJ2-3,.,TRBV28,TGTGCCAGCAGGAGCACAGATACGCAGTATTTT,CASRSTDTQYF
few,TRBJ2-2,.,TRBV20-1,TGCAGGCGGCACACCGGGGAGCTGTTTTTT,CRRHTGELFF
.,TRBJ2-3,.,TRBV6-1,TGTGCCAGCAGTTCGTTAGACATATTCACAGATACGCAGTATTTT,CASSSLDIFTDTQYF
many,TRBJ2-6,.,TRBV5-1,TGCGCCAGCACTCCCGGGGAAAGCTCTGGGGCCAACGTCCTGACTTTC,CASTPGESSGANVLTF
.,TRBJ2-6,.,TRBV11-3,TGTGCCAGCAGCTCGTCGGGGAACTCTGGGGCCAACGTCCTGACTTTC,CASSSSGNSGANVLTF
.,TRBJ1-5,.,TRBV6-1,TGTGCCAGCAGTAGGGAGTCCTTTGTGGGCAATCAGCCCCAGCATTTT,CASSRESFVGNQPQHF
few,TRBJ2-7,.,TRBV4-1,TGCGCCAGCAGCCACGATCGTACTACTTCCTACGAGCAGTACTTC,CASSHDRTTSYEQYF
many,TRBJ2-5,.,TRBV12-3/TRBV12-4,TGTGCCAGCAGACCCTCACAGGGAGATACAGAGACCCAGTACTTC,CASRPSQGDTETQYF
many,TRBJ2-2,TRBD1,TRBV3-1,TGTGCCAGCACCGGAGACAGGGCTAGGACCGGGGAGCTGTTTTTT,CASTGDRARTGELFF
.,TRBJ2-7,.,TRBV27,TGTGCCAGCAGTTTAATGGGGACGAGCTCCTACGAGCAGTACTTC,CASSLMGTSSYEQYF
.,TRBJ2-7,TRBD1,TRBV7-8,TGTGCCAGCAGCTTAAGGGGCGTTGGGACAGGGCTCGAGCAGTACTTC,CASSLRGVGTGLEQYF
.,TRBJ2-7,.,TRBV6-5,TGTGCCAGCAGTTACTCGACGGGGGACAACGAGCAGTACTTC,CASSYSTGDNEQYF
many,TRBJ2-2,.,TRBV18,TGTGCCAGCTCACCAGTTTTCGGGGAGCTGTTTTTT,CASSPVFGELFF
few,TRBJ2-6,TRBD1,TRBV29-1,TGCAGCGTCCAGGGGGCTGGGGCCAACGTCCTGACTTTC,CSVQGAGANVLTF
many,TRBJ2-7,.,TRBV27,TGTGCCAGCAGTTTTCGGCAGCAGTACTACGAGCAGTACTTC,CASSFRQQYYEQYF
few,TRBJ2-1,TRBD2,TRBV2,TGTGCCAGCAGTGAAACTAGCGGGAGGGCCTACAATGAGCAGTTCTTC,CASSETSGRAYNEQFF
.,TRBJ2-7,.,TRBV6-1,TGTGCCAGCAGATCCGACAGGGGTTTGAGTAGCGGGAACTACGAGCAGTACTTC,CASRSDRGLSSGNYEQYF
many,TRBJ2-7,TRBD1,TRBV2,TGTGCCAGCAGTTCAACCACACAGGGGGCGCGTAGGTACGAGCAGTACTTC,CASSSTTQGARRYEQYF
few,TRBJ2-5,.,TRBV7-8,TGTGCCAGCAGCTTTATGACTACTCAAGAGACCCAGTACTTC,CASSFMTTQETQYF
many,TRBJ1-2,.,TRBV28,TGTGCCAGCAGTCCAGTCCCTTCAAGCTATGGCTACACCTTC,CASSPVPSSYGYTF
.,TRBJ1-5,TRBD1,TRBV10-3,TGTGCCATCAGTGAATCCGGGACAGGGTCGGCGCAGCCCCAGCATTTT,CAISESGTGSAQPQHF
.,TRBJ1-5,.,TRBV11-3,TGTGCCAGCAGCACCGGGGGTAATAGCAATCAGCCCCAGCATTTT,CASSTGGNSNQPQHF
many,TRBJ2-7,TRBD2,TRBV11-1,TGTGCCAGCAGCGGAGGACTAGCGGGGAACTCCTACGAGCAGTACTTC,CASSGGLAGNSYEQYF
.,TRBJ1-2,.,TRBV29-1,TGCAGCTTCCGGGCGGACAGCAACTATGGCTACACCTTC,CSFRADSNYGYTF
.,TRBJ1-5,.,TRBV6-1,TGTGCCAGCAGGCTAAACCTGCGCGGGAATCAGCCCCAGCATTTT,CASRLNLRGNQPQHF
few,TRBJ2-7,.,TRBV12-3/TRBV12-4,TGTGCCAGCAGCCTGGAGCGGTACGAGCAGTACTTC,CASSLERYEQYF
.,TRBJ1-1,.,TRBV27,TGTGCCAGCAGTTTAACATTCCCCTTCCAGGGTAACACTGAAGCTTTCTTT,CASSLTFPFQGNTEAFF
few,TRBJ1-1,.,TRBV28,TGTGCCAGCCGGGGCCTCCGGTACACTGAAGCTTTCTTT,CASRGLRYTEAFF
.,TRBJ2-1,.,TRBV27,TGTGCCAGCAGTTACGGGCACAATGAGCAGTTCTTC,CASSYGHNEQFF
.,TRBJ2-7,TRBD2,TRBV11-3,TGTGCCAGCAGCCCCCGGCAGGGTCATACTAGCGGGAACCTCTACGAGCAGTACTTC,CASSPRQGHTSGNLYEQYF
few,TRBJ2-5,.,TRBV25-1,TGTGCCAGCAGTGATGAGTGGAGGGCTGGGGAGACCCAGTACTTC,CASSDEWRAGETQYF
few,TRBJ1-1,TRBD1,TRBV7-9,TGTGCCAGCAGCAAAGGGACAGGGGGGAACACTGAAGCTTTCTTT,CASSKGTGGNTEAFF
many,TRBJ2-1,.,TRBV7-2,TGTGCCAGCAGCTTATGGGGGGCAGGGGATGAGCAGTTCTTC,CASSLWGAGDEQFF
once,TRBJ2-5,.,TRBV19,TGTGCCACCACCCAGGGAGAGACCCAGCACTTC,CATTQGETQHF
few,TRBJ2-1,.,TRBV13,TGTGCCAGCAGCTCTTTCCGGGACAATTATGGGGATGAGCAGTTCTTC,CASSSFRDNYGDEQFF
.,TRBJ2-3,TRBD1,TRBV7-6,TGTGCCAGCAGCTTCGCAGGGGGCGACCCAGATACGCAGTATTTT,CASSFAGGDPDTQYF
.,TRBJ2-7,.,TRBV27,TGTGCCAGCAGTTTACGACAGGACAATTTCTACGAGCAGTACTTC,CASSLRQDNFYEQYF
.,TRBJ1-1,.,TRBV6-1,TGTGCCAGCACCAACCCTCCCGGGACTTTGAACACTGAAGCTTTCTTT,CASTNPPGTLNTEAFF
.,TRBJ2-1,.,TRBV11-2,TGTGCCAGCAGCCTAGAGGTAGCTCGGGCTGAGCAGTTCTTC,CASSLEVARAEQFF
few,TRBJ2-5,.,TRBV15,TGTGCCACCAGCAGAGCCGGGGAAGAGACCCAGTACTTC,CATSRAGEETQYF
many,TRBJ1-1,.,TRBV11-2,TGTGCCAGCAGCTTATCTATGAACACTGAAGCTTTCTTT,CASSLSMNTEAFF
.,TRBJ2-3,.,TRBV28,TGTGCCAGCAGTCCCCCTAGGACAGTAACAGATACGCAGTATTTT,CASSPPRTVTDTQYF
.,TRBJ1-6,TRBD1,TRBV12-3/TRBV12-4,TGTGCCAGCAGGGGGGACAGGCATAATTCACCCCTCCACTTT,CASRGDRHNSPLHF
few,TRBJ2-7,TRBD1,TRBV28,TGTGCCAGCAGGGGACAGCCCTCCTACGAGCAGTACTTC,CASRGQPSYEQYF
many,TRBJ2-7,.,TRBV28,TGTGCCAGCAACTACATAGGAGGGGCCTACGAGCAGTACTTC,CASNYIGGAYEQYF
many,TRBJ1-5,TRBD1,TRBV28,TGTGCCAGCAGTTTCACAGGGGCCAGAAATCAGCCCCAGCATTTT,CASSFTGARNQPQHF
few,TRBJ2-1,.,TRBV11-3,TGTGCCAGCAGCTTTCGGGGGGCAAACAATGAGCAGTTCTTC,CASSFRGANNEQFF